This TCR beta chain was found in a study of cytomegalovirus exposure and HLA in healthy donors. The study ran its PCR with 60 Vbeta and 13 Jbeta primers. Profiled with immunoSEQ multiplex PCR; TCRdb holds only in-frame clones, not every one. This table holds 150,000 to 200,000 clones, around 80% found once. The CDR3 runs 16 residues. Germline trimming cut 5 bases from V and 7 bases from J; bases unmatched to any gene: 10. Germline CDR1 reads SGHNT; CDR2 reads YENEEA. This clone was seen a few times. Sequencing used PBMCs. The TCR sequence derives from a male donor in good health and CMV-seronegative. V usage is TRBV11-3 and J usage is TRBJ2-2, with TRBD1 matching over 10 bases. Here the CDR3 DNA reads TGTGCCAGCAGCAGAAGGACAGGGGGTGTTAACGGGGAGCTGTTTTTT. Its protein is CASSRRTGGVNGELFF.